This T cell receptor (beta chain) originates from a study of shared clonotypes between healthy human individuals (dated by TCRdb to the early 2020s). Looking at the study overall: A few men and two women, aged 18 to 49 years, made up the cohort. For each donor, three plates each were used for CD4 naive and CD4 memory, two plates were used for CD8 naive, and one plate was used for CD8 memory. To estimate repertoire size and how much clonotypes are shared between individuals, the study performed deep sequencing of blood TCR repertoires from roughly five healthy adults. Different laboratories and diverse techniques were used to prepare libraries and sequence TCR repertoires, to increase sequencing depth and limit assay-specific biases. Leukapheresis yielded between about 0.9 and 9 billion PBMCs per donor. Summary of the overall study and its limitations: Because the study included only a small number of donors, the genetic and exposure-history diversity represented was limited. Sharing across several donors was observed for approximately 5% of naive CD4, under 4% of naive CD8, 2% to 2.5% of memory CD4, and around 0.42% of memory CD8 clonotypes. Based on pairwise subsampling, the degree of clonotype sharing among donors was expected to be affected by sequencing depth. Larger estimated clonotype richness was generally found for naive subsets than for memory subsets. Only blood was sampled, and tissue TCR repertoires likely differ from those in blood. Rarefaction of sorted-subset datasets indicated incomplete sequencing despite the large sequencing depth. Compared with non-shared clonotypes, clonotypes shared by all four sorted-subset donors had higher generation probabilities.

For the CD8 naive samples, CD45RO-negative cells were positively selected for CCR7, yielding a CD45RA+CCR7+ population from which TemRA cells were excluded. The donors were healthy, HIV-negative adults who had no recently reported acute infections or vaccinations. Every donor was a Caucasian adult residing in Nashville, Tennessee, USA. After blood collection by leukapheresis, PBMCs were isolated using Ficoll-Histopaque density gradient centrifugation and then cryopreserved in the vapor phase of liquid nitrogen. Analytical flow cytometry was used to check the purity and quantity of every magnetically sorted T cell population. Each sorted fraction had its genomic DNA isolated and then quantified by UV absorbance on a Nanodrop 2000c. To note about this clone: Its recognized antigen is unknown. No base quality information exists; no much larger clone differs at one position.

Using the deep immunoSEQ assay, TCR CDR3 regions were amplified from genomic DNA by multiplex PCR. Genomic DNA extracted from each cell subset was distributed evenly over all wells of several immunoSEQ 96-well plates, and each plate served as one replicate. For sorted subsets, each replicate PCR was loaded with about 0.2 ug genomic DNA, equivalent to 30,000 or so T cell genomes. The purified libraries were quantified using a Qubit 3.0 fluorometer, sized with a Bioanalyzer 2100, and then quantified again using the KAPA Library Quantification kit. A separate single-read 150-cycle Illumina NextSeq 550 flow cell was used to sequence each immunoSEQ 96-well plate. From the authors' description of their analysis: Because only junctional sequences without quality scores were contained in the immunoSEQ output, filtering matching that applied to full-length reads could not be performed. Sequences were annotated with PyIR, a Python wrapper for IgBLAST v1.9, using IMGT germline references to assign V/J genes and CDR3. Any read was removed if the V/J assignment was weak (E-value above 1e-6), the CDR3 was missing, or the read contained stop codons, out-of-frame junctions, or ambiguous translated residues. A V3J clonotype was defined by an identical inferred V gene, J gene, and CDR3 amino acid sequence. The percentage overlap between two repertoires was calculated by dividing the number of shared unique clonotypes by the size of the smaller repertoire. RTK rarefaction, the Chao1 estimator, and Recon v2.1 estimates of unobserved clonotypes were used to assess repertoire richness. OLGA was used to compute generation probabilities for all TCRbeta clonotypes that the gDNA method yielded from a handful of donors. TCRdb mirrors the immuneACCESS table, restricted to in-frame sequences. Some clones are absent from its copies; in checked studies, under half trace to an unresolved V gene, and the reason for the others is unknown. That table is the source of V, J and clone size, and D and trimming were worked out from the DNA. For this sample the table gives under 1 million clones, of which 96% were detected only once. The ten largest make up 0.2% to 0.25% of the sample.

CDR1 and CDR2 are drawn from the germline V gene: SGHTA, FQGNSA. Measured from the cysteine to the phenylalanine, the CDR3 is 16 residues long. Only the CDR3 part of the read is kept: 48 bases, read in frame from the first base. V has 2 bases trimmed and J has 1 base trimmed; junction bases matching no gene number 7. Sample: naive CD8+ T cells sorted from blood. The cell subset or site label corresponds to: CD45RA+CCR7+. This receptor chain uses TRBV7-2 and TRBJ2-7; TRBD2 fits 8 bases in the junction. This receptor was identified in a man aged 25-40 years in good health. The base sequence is TGTGCCAGCAGCTTAATTCCAGCGGGGGCTTCCTACGAGCAGTACTTC. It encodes CASSLIPAGASYEQYF.